These T cell receptor beta chains were read from a single sample in a study of cytomegalovirus exposure and HLA in healthy donors. Only in-frame clones appear in the TCRdb table, and some are missing; sequencing was by immunoSEQ multiplex PCR. Of some 140,000 clones listed, around four fifths are singletons. Sequencing used PBMCs. The origin of the receptors is a woman in her twenties or thirties in good health and CMV-seronegative. Both conserved end residues are trimmed from each CDR3.

V	CDR3
TRBV5-4	ASSLGGENEQF
TRBV4-1	ASSETGAYNEQF
TRBV6-5	ASSYNRNTEAF
TRBV5-1	ASSERQEYEQY
TRBV19	ASSIEQGYNSPLH
TRBV7-9	ASSKTGGNQPQH
TRBV6-1	ASSPRGGQDGYT
TRBV5-1	ASSPAAKPDTQY
TRBV6-6	ASSRGKLQETQY
TRBV27	ASSNRGTEETQY
TRBV7-9	ASRHGTGGGEETQY
TRBV5-5	ASSKLTGVSKNIQY
TRBV27	ASRRDRVFPYEQY
TRBV2	ASSSSISTEAF
TRBV7-7	ASSLGQGETQY
TRBV5-6	ASSLDRGESGNTIY
TRBV18	ASSPREGPEQY
TRBV6-5	ANRGGNQPQH
TRBV6-5	ASSYIGTGSYEQY
TRBV28	ASSLDRGILEQY
TRBV4-1	ASSQGTRSYEQY
TRBV5-1	ASSLAGGRDQPQH
TRBV2	ASTPESGYGYT
TRBV29-1	SVLGQGATYEQY
TRBV13	ASSFARKNTGELF
TRBV2	ATPVSGYGYT
TRBV10-3	AISDKGEKLF
TRBV10-3	AITPGTNYGYT
TRBV28	ASSPTRQGGRGYT
TRBV15	ATSRGTGGANYGYT
TRBV30	AWSPNHYGYI
TRBV7-2	ASSLGGGTGELF
TRBV5-5	ASSKGVTYEQY
TRBV27	ASFPSGQGVLWGYT
TRBV28	ASRGVYEQY
TRBV5-1	ASSVGGSTDTQY
TRBV19	ASRRQVDTGELF
TRBV4-1	ASSPPGSYGNTIY
TRBV11-2	ASSLAGQTYEQY
TRBV11-1	ASSQGGTEAF
TRBV14	ASSPRAGGPHYEQF
TRBV7-3	ASSLTRDPGETQY
TRBV6-4	ASRADRAANYGYT
TRBV5-6	ASSSRLMTGGT
TRBV6-5	ASSQSNYGYT
TRBV2	ASGLGASGGAKETQY
TRBV5-6	ASSPLGGGNTGELF
TRBV4-1	ASSPSTTVNTEAF
TRBV27	ASSQPGQGSYEQY
TRBV27	ASSHRGETQY
TRBV11-2	ASSRTGTGSYEQY